One sample yielded the 21 T cell receptor beta chains listed below, sequenced in a study of cytomegalovirus exposure and HLA in healthy donors. The PCR employed 60 Vbeta primers together with 13 Jbeta primers. Clones were read by immunoSEQ multiplex PCR, and TCRdb kept only the in-frame ones, dropping some. The table records 200,000 to 300,000 clones, approximately 81% of them present only once. The specimen sequenced was PBMCs. These receptors came from a girl aged 2-10 years in good health and CMV-seronegative.

This clone was recorded a few times. V usage is TRBV4-1 and J usage is TRBJ1-1; the D gene is possibly TRBD1 (6 bases). Trimming removed 6 bases from V and 8 bases from J, with 13 bases in between. The CDR3 covers 12 residues. From germline, CDR1 is MGHRA and CDR2 YSYEKL. The CDR3 sequence is CASSDITGEAFF. Here the CDR3 DNA reads TGCGCCAGCAGTGACATCACAGGGGAAGCTTTCTTT.

J is TRBJ2-7 and V is TRBV2; 8 bases map to TRBD1. This CDR3 spans 15 amino acids. Germline V CDR1 and CDR2: SNHLY, FYNNEI. V was pared by 6 bases and J by 0 bases, with 7 bases of the junction left unmatched. The CDR3 sequence is CASSERTGNSYEQYF. CDR3 nucleotides: TGTGCCAGCAGCGAAAGGACAGGGAACTCCTACGAGCAGTACTTC.

A single count supports this clone. The V and J genes are TRBV7-3 and TRBJ2-3; TRBD2 matches 11 bases. With V trimmed by 1 base and J by 0 bases, 12 bases remained unmatched. The germline CDR1 and CDR2 sequences are SGHTA and FQGTGA. The CDR3 totals 20 residues. The CDR3 DNA sequence: TGTGCCAGCAGCTTAAAACCCATTAGCGGGGGGGTTGGGAGCACAGATACGCAGTATTTT. This sequence encodes CASSLKPISGGVGSTDTQYF.

The V gene is TRBV13, the J gene TRBJ2-1; TRBD2 matches 12 bases. This CDR3 contains 17 residues. Germline CDR1 reads PRHDT; CDR2 reads FYEKMQ (reference sequence). The junction had 10 bases not matched to a gene; V was cut back by 6 bases and J by 4 bases. The CDR3 bases are TGTGCCAGCAGACTAAACCCCGGGACTAGCGGGTACAATGAGCAGTTCTTC. Its translation: CASRLNPGTSGYNEQFF.

This chain links TRBV6-5 with TRBJ2-2, with TRBD2 identical over 13 bases. J lost 5 bases, V lost 7 bases, and 4 bases had no gene match. The CDR3 is 15 residues long. Germline V lookup: CDR1 MNHEY, CDR2 SVGAGI. The CDR3 sequence is CASTWTSGSTGELFF. The CDR3 DNA reads TGTGCCAGCACCTGGACTAGCGGGAGTACCGGGGAGCTGTTTTTT.

The V gene is TRBV6-5, the J gene TRBJ2-1; D possibly corresponds to TRBD2 (5 bases). Germline-derived CDR1 and CDR2 are MNHEY and SVGAGI. V lost 5 bases, J lost 3 bases, and 8 bases lay in between. This CDR3 has 13 amino acids. CDR3 amino acids: CASSPRDYNEQFF. The CDR3 nucleotides read TGTGCCAGCAGTCCCCGGGACTACAATGAGCAGTTCTTC.

For the CDR3, the DNA is TGCGCCAGCAGCTTGAACGTAGCGGACTCTGGGGCCAACGTCCTGACTTTC. Encoded protein: CASSLNVADSGANVLTF. V gene TRBV5-1 combines with J gene TRBJ2-6; a weak D match, TRBD2 (6 bases). The germline V gene has CDR1 SGHRS and CDR2 YFSETQ. CDR3 length: 17 residues. The ends were cut back, 1 base at V and 0 bases at J, with 11 bases in the middle.

This clone occurred once. Other DNA sequences in this specimen translate into the identical CDR3. The rearrangement uses TRBV9 and TRBJ1-2; possibly TRBD1 for D (5 bases). CDR1 and CDR2 (germline): SGDLS, YYNGEE. This CDR3 is 12 amino acids long. Trimming pared 0 bases from V and 8 bases from J, leaving 8 bases between. CDR3 sequence reads: CASSVVGGGYTF. The CDR3 nucleotides are TGTGCCAGCAGCGTAGTGGGGGGGGGCTACACCTTC.

This clone came up once. V and J are TRBV7-9 and TRBJ2-5; unclear D gene. Germline lookup yields CDR1 SEHNR and CDR2 FQNEAQ (reference sequence). Trimming left V 5 bases short and J 1 base short, with 5 bases between. The CDR3 totals 12 residues. CDR3 in DNA: TGTGCCAGCAGCAACAGCCAAGAGACCCAGTACTTC. Translated, it gives CASSNSQETQYF.

V is TRBV6-5 and J is TRBJ2-7; TRBD2 is a possible D gene (5 bases). The CDR3 loop spans 14 amino acids. The germline gives CDR1 MNHEY, CDR2 SVGAGI. V was trimmed by 2 bases and J by 3 bases, leaving 11 bases between them. The CDR3 sequence: CASSYVRGVYEQYF. CDR3 nucleotide sequence: TGTGCCAGCAGTTACGTCCGGGGAGTCTACGAGCAGTACTTC.

This sequence joins TRBV11-2 and TRBJ2-1; the D is unclear. V was clipped by 5 bases and J by 3 bases, with 11 bases between them. Germline loops: CDR1 SGHAT, CDR2 FQNNGV. The CDR3 sequence is 14 residues long. The CDR3 here is CASSPSSFYNEQFF. DNA of the CDR3: TGTGCCAGCAGCCCCTCCTCGTTCTACAATGAGCAGTTCTTC.

The count of this clone is one. The chain employs TRBV10-2 and TRBJ2-3, with a weak D call TRBD2 (6 bases). This CDR3 has 17 residues. The V gene's germline CDR1 is WSHSY and CDR2 SAAADI. V lost 10 bases to trimming and J lost 0 bases, with 23 bases between them. CDR3 loop: CATKTRTILYSTDTQYF. The CDR3 nucleotides are TGCGCCACCAAAACCCGGACTATTCTATATAGCACAGATACGCAGTATTTT.

The J gene is TRBJ2-2, the V gene TRBV4-2; D perhaps matches TRBD2 (6 bases). Per the germline V gene, CDR1 is LGHNA and CDR2 is YNFKEQ. Trimming took off 5 bases at V and 4 bases at J, with 20 bases between the two ends. The length of the CDR3 is 17 residues. The CDR3, as DNA: TGTGCCAGCAGCGTGGGTGGCGGGAACATTGTCACCGGGGAGCTGTTTTTT. Translation gives CASSVGGGNIVTGELFF.

The rearrangement uses TRBV6-5 and TRBJ1-2; 8 positions agree with TRBD1. The CDR3 sequence is 15 residues long. After removal of 5 bases from V and 7 bases from J, the junction contained 12 bases not matched to a gene. Per the germline V gene, CDR1 is MNHEY and CDR2 is SVGAGI. The CDR3 sequence: CASSRDRGQGSGYTF. Written as DNA, the CDR3 is TGTGCCAGCAGTCGAGATAGAGGACAGGGATCTGGCTACACCTTC.

The chain has TRBV11-2 and TRBJ2-7, with TRBD2 identical over 9 bases. In germline, CDR1 is SGHAT, CDR2 FQNNGV. The CDR3 is made up of 14 amino acids. With V trimmed by 4 bases and J by 4 bases, 5 bases remained unmatched. The DNA for the CDR3 is TGTGCCAGCAGCTACCAGAGCGGGGGGTACGAGCAGTACTTC. It encodes CASSYQSGGYEQYF.

The chain is built from TRBV19 and TRBJ2-2; 7 bases align to TRBD1. With V trimmed by 8 bases and J by 7 bases, 10 bases remained unmatched. Germline V gene sequence: CDR1 LNHDA, CDR2 SQIVND (reference sequence). The CDR3 is made up of 14 amino acids. CDR3: CASRTAGGIGELFF. In DNA form, the CDR3 reads TGTGCCAGTCGGACAGCAGGGGGAATCGGGGAGCTGTTTTTT.

Only a few counts were recorded for this clone. V and J are TRBV5-1 and TRBJ2-1; 13 nucleotides match TRBD2. The CDR3 is 18 amino acids. Germline values: CDR1 SGHRS, CDR2 YFSETQ. V gave up 4 bases and J gave up 0 bases; unmatched junction bases: 7. The CDR3 loop reads CASSKRLAGGYSYNEQFF. The CDR3, as DNA: TGCGCCAGCAGCAAGAGACTAGCGGGAGGCTACTCCTACAATGAGCAGTTCTTC.

This clone has a handful of counts. This CDR3 is also generated by other DNA sequences in the sample. V gene TRBV9 combines with J gene TRBJ1-1, with a weak D call TRBD1 (6 bases). The V gene's germline CDR1 is SGDLS and CDR2 YYNGEE. CDR3 length equals 15 residues. The ends were cut back, 0 bases at V and 0 bases at J, with 9 bases in the middle. This CDR3 is CASSVVQGMNTEAFF. CDR3 DNA sequence: TGTGCCAGCAGCGTAGTTCAGGGGATGAACACTGAAGCTTTCTTT.

The V and J genes are TRBV9 and TRBJ2-3; perhaps TRBD1 as D (7 bases). Germline values: CDR1 SGDLS, CDR2 YYNGEE. The CDR3 sequence is 15 residues long. The V end was cut by 4 bases, the J end by 3 bases, with 15 bases between. In nucleotides, the CDR3 is TGTGCCAGCAGCCCCATACAGGGGAGGACAGATACGCAGTATTTT. Its protein is CASSPIQGRTDTQYF.

The gene calls are TRBV19 and TRBJ1-5; weak D call: TRBD1 (5 bases). V shed 2 bases and J shed 0 bases, with 17 bases lying between them. This CDR3 comprises 18 residues. The germline V gene has CDR1 LNHDA and CDR2 SQIVND (reference sequence). The CDR3 region has the DNA TGTGCCAGTAGTATAAATCGTGTGGGGGGGAATAGCAATCAGCCCCAGCATTTT. Protein product: CASSINRVGGNSNQPQHF.

The genes are TRBV7-2 and TRBJ2-1; 7 bases agree with TRBD1. V lost 5 bases and J lost 8; bases outside the gene matches: 12. Germline loops: CDR1 SGHTA, CDR2 FQGNSA. The CDR3 contains 15 residues. The CDR3 loop is CASSQGGVWYYEQFF. The CDR3 DNA follows: TGTGCCAGCAGCCAAGGGGGCGTGTGGTATTATGAGCAGTTCTTC.